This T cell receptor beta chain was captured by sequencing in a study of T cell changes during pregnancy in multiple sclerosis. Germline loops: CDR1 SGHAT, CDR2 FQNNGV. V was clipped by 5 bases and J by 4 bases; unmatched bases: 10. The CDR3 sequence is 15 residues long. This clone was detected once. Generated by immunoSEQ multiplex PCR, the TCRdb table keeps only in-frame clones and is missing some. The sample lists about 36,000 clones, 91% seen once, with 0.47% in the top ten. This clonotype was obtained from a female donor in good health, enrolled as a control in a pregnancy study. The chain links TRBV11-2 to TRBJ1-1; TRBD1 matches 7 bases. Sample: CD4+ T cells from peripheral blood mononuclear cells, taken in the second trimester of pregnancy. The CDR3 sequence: CASSPRQGRVTEAFF. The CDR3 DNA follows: TGTGCCAGCAGCCCGCGACAGGGTCGGGTCACTGAAGCTTTCTTT.